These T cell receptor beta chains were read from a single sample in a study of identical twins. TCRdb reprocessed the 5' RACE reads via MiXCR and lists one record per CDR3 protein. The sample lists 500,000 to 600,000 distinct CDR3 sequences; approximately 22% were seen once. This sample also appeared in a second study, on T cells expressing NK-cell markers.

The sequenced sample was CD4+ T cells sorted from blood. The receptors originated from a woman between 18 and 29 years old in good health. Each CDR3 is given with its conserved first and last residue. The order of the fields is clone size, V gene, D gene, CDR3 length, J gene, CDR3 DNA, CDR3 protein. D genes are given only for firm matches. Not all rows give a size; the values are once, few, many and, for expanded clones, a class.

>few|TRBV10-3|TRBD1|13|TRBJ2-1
TGTGCCATCAGACAGGGGGCGGGCAATGAGCAGTTCTTC
CAIRQGAGNEQFF
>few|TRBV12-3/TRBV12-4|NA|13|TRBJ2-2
TGTGCCAGCAATAACAGGGACACCGGGGAGCTGTTTTTT
CASNNRDTGELFF
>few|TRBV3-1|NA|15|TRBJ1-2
TGTGCCAGCAGCCAAGAAGTGCAGGCCAACTATGGCTACACCTTC
CASSQEVQANYGYTF
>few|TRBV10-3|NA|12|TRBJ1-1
TGTGCCATCAGTTCCCTGGGCACTGAAGCTTTCTTT
CAISSLGTEAFF
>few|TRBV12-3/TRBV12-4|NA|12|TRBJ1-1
TGTGCCAGCAGTGGGACGTATGAAAGAGCTTTCTTT
CASSGTYERAFF
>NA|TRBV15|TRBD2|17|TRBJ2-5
TGTGCCACCAGCAGAGCCACTAGCGGGGGGTTTGTAGAGACCCAGTACTTC
CATSRATSGGFVETQYF
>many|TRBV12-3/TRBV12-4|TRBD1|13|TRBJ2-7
TGTGCCAGCAGTCTCAAGGGGGCCTGGGAGCAGTACTTC
CASSLKGAWEQYF
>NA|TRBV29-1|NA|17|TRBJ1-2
TGCAGCGCCTCCTCGGGGACACCCTACCTTACTAACTATGGCTACACCTTC
CSASSGTPYLTNYGYTF
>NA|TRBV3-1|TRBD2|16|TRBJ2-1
TGTGCCAGCAGCCCCCAGACTAGCGGGAGTGCGATTGAGCAGTTCTTC
CASSPQTSGSAIEQFF
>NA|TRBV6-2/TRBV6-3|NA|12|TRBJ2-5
TGTGCCAGCAGCCCTAGGGACGAGACCCAGTACTTC
CASSPRDETQYF
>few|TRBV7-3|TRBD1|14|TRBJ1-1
TGTGCCAGCAGTCCTCAGGGGGCCGACACTGAAGCTTTCTTT
CASSPQGADTEAFF
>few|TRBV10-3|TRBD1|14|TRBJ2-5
TGTGCCATCAGCCTGGACAGGGGGTATGAGACCCAGTACTTC
CAISLDRGYETQYF
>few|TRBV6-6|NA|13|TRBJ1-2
TGTGCCAGCAGTTACCCCAAAGGATATGGCTACACCTTC
CASSYPKGYGYTF
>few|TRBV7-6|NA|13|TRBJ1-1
TGTGCCAGCAGCTTTCTAAGGAACACTGAAGCTTTCTTT
CASSFLRNTEAFF
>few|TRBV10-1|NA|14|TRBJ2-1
TGCGCCAGCCAAAATGACAGGCCAAGGGATGAGCAGTTCTTC
CASQNDRPRDEQFF
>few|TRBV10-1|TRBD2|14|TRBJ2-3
TGCGCCAGCGGTAGCGGGAGAGAAACAGATACGCAGTATTTT
CASGSGRETDTQYF
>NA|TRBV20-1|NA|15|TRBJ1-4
TGCAGTGCCCCCCCCGGGGGGCGTGGGGGTGAAAAACTGTTTTTT
CSAPPGGRGGEKLFF
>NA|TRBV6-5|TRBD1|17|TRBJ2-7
TGTGCCAGCAGTTACTCCATCTCCGGGACAGGAGCCTACGAGCAGTACTTC
CASSYSISGTGAYEQYF
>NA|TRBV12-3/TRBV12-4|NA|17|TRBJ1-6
TGTGCCAGCAGTCCCGGACGGCACAGCTCCTATAATTCACCCCTCCACTTT
CASSPGRHSSYNSPLHF
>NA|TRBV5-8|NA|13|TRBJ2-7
TGTGCCAGCAGCTTACGGGACATCTACGAGCAGTACTTC
CASSLRDIYEQYF
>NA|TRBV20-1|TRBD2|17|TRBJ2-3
TGCAGTGCTAGTCACGGACTAGCGGCGGCTGGGACAGATACGCAGTATTTT
CSASHGLAAAGTDTQYF
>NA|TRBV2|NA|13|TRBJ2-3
TGTGCCAGCATCGGCGGACCCACAGATACGCAGTATTTT
CASIGGPTDTQYF
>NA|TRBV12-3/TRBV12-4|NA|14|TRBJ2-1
TGTGCCAGCAGTCGAACAGCTACCTACAATGAGCAGTTCTTC
CASSRTATYNEQFF
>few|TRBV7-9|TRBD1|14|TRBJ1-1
TGTGCCAGCACCCAAGACAGGGCGAACACTGAAGCTTTCTTT
CASTQDRANTEAFF
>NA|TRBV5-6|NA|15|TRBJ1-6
TGTGCCAGCAGCCCCCTCCGGTCAGAAGGGACACCCCTCCACTTT
CASSPLRSEGTPLHF
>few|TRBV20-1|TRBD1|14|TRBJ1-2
TGCAGTGCTTTCAGGGGGAAGATTAACTATGGCTACACCTTC
CSAFRGKINYGYTF
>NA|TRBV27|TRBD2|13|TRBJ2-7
TGTGCCAGCAGTTTCCGGGAGGGGGACGAGCAGTACTTC
CASSFREGDEQYF
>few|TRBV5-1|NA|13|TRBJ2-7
TGCGCCAGCGGCCCCGGGTCTGGCTACGAGCAGTACTTC
CASGPGSGYEQYF
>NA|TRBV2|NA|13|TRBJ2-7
TGTGCCAGCAGTGTTGGGTTCTCCTACGAGCAGTACTTC
CASSVGFSYEQYF
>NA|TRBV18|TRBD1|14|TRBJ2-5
TGTGCCAGCTCACCAGGACAGGCGAGAGAGACCCAGTACTTC
CASSPGQARETQYF
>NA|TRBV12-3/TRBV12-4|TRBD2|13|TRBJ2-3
TGTGCCAGCACCCGGGACTACACAGATACGCAGTATTTT
CASTRDYTDTQYF
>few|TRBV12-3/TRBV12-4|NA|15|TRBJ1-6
TGTGCCAGCAGCTCGCTCGGACAGTGGAATTCACCCCTCCACTTT
CASSSLGQWNSPLHF
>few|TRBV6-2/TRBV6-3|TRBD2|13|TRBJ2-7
TGTGCTATCAGCGGGGGATTAGTTTACGAGCAGTACTTC
CAISGGLVYEQYF
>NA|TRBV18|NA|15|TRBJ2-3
TGTGCCAGCTCACGAGCCACGGGGTCTTCAGATACGCAGTATTTT
CASSRATGSSDTQYF
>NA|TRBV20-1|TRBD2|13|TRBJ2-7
TGCAGTGCGTCGCGACTAGCGGCCTACGAGCAGTACTTC
CSASRLAAYEQYF
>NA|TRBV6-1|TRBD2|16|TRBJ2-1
TGTGCCAGCAGTCGAGGGGGGACTAGCGGTTACAATGAGCAGTTCTTC
CASSRGGTSGYNEQFF
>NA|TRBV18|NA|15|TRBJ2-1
TGTGCCAGCTCACCACAGACGGGGACCTACAATGAGCAGTTCTTC
CASSPQTGTYNEQFF
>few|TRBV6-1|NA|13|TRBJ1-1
TGTGCCAGCAGTCAAGGGACCGATATGGGCGCTTTCTTT
CASSQGTDMGAFF
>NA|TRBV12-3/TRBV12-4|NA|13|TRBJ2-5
TGTGCCAGCAGCCGTGACAGAAGAGAGACCCAGTACTTC
CASSRDRRETQYF
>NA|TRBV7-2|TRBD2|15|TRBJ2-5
TGTGCCAGCACCGCCACACTAGCGGTCCAAGAGACCCAGTACTTC
CASTATLAVQETQYF
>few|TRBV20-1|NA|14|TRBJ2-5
TGCAGTGCTGGACAGCGGGGAAGTGGAGAGACCCAGTACTTC
CSAGQRGSGETQYF
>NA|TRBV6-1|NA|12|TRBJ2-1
TGTGCCAGCAGTATCCGAGGGGTTGGGCAGTTCTTC
CASSIRGVGQFF
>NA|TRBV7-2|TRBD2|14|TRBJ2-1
TGTGCCAGCAGCTTGACTAGCGGGAGGGTTGAGCAGTTCTTC
CASSLTSGRVEQFF
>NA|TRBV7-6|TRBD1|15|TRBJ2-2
TGTGCCAGCAGGCGAGGGGGGACAGGAACCGGGGAGCTGTTTTTT
CASRRGGTGTGELFF